A single sample gave rise to the 21 T cell receptor beta chains below, sequenced in a study of Tregs in tolerant kidney transplant recipients. This table comes from immunoSEQ multiplex PCR, and its TCRdb copy is limited to in-frame clones, with some not included. The table lists about 19,000 clones, 50% to 70% of them singletons. Their antigen targets remain unknown. The sequencing input was Tregs from blood cultured with allogeneic cells. All receptors come from a human donor in good health.

This chain joins TRBV6-5 and TRBJ2-7; D gene uncertain. This CDR3 has 12 amino acids. V was clipped by 7 bases and J by 5 bases, with 12 bases between them. Germline lookup yields CDR1 MNHEY and CDR2 SVGAGI. CDR3 nucleotide sequence: TGTGCCAGCACCTCCGAGTGGGACGAGCAGTACTTC. As protein: CASTSEWDEQYF.

The chain joins TRBV4-3 to TRBJ2-5; the match to TRBD2 covers 12 bases. Germline loops: CDR1 LGHNA, CDR2 YSLEER. V lost 3 bases to trimming and J lost 1 base; unmatched junction nucleotides: 3. CDR3 size: 16 residues. The CDR3 spells CASSHEGLAGQETQYF. The DNA of the CDR3 is TGCGCCAGCAGCCACGAGGGACTAGCGGGCCAAGAGACCCAGTACTTC.

This rearrangement joins TRBV4-1 to TRBJ1-2, with D tentatively TRBD1 (5 bases). CDR3 length: 17 amino acids. CDR1 and CDR2 (germline): MGHRA, YSYEKL. Trimming stripped 1 base from V and 7 bases from J, with 22 bases between. In nucleotides, the CDR3 is TGCGCCAGCAGCCAAGGTTATATATCTTCCAGGGCGAGTGGCTACACCTTC. Its protein product is CASSQGYISSRASGYTF.

This clone is medium-sized (0.01 to 0.1%) in the sample. This chain joins TRBV20-1 and TRBJ1-5; D uncertain. The CDR3 covers 11 residues. The germline gives CDR1 DFQATT, CDR2 SNEGSKA (reference sequence). Trimming shortened V by 6 bases and J by 11 bases, and 14 bases separated the two germline ends. CDR3 nucleotides: TGCAGTGCCCCGCAGTCTACGACCCAGCATTTT. Its translation is CSAPQSTTQHF.

This clone was observed a handful of times. V and J are TRBV11-2 and TRBJ2-1, with 11 bases fitting TRBD2. There are 15 residues in the CDR3. After removal of 5 bases from V and 5 bases from J, the junction contained 5 bases not matched to a gene. Germline CDR1 SGHAT, CDR2 FQNNGV. The CDR3 reads CASSIGTSGNNEQFF. The DNA for the CDR3 is TGTGCCAGCAGCATAGGGACTAGCGGAAACAATGAGCAGTTCTTC.

This chain connects TRBV5-1 to TRBJ2-7, with D hard to call. This CDR3 contains 14 residues. The V and J ends lost 0 bases and 0 bases respectively, with 7 bases between them. Germline loops: CDR1 SGHRS, CDR2 YFSETQ. CDR3 region: CASSLVAASYEQYF. Written as DNA, the CDR3 is TGCGCCAGCAGCTTGGTGGCTGCCTCCTACGAGCAGTACTTC.

V gene TRBV7-6 combines with J gene TRBJ1-1; D uncertain. This CDR3 region has 14 residues. Between the trimmed V and J ends, which lost 1 base and 1 base, there was a span of 7 bases. From germline, CDR1 is SGHVS and CDR2 FNYEAQ. The CDR3 region has the DNA TGTGCCAGCAGCTTAGGGCAGGAGAACACTGAAGCTTTCTTT. Translated, it gives CASSLGQENTEAFF.

In DNA, the CDR3 is TGTGCCAGCAGCTTCGGACAGGGGGACACTGAAGCTTTCTTT. Its protein product is CASSFGQGDTEAFF. The V call is TRBV7-9, the J call TRBJ1-1; 10 bases agree with TRBD1. Per the germline V gene, CDR1 is SEHNR and CDR2 is FQNEAQ (reference sequence). The J segment lost 3 bases and the V segment lost 3 bases, leaving 1 base of the junction unmatched. CDR3 length: 14 residues.

This clone has only a few counts. J is TRBJ1-5 and V is TRBV21-1. TRBV21-1 is deemed a pseudogene. The CDR3 contains 20 residues. CDR3 sequence: CASSPTPEGLWDYSNQPQHF. As DNA, the CDR3 is TGTGCCAGCAGCCCGACCCCGGAAGGCCTTTGGGACTATAGCAATCAGCCCCAGCATTTT.

This clone has only a few counts. V usage is TRBV18 and J usage is TRBJ1-3, with D possibly TRBD1 on 5 matching bases. The V end lost 3 bases, the J end lost 0 bases, and 6 bases lay between the germline ends. Germline CDR1 KGHSH, CDR2 LQKENI. This CDR3 contains 14 residues. The CDR3 DNA sequence: TGTGCCAGCTCACCTGACAGCTCTGGAAACACCATATATTTT. Its protein product is CASSPDSSGNTIYF.

This clone was seen a few times. V usage is TRBV5-6 and J usage is TRBJ2-5; no clear D. Germline CDR1 is SGHDT and CDR2 is YYEEEE. Trimming took 0 bases from V and 1 from J, leaving 10 bases between them. CDR3 length: 15 amino acids. This CDR3 reads CASSLGVFTQETQYF. The CDR3 DNA is TGTGCCAGCAGCTTGGGGGTCTTCACCCAAGAGACCCAGTACTTC. The full variable domain, its missing parts supplied by reference TRBV5-6 and TRBJ2-5, is DAGVTQSPTHLIKTRGQQVTLRCSPKSGHDTVSWYQQALGQGPQFIFQYYEEEERQRGNFPDRFSGHQFPNYSSELNVNALLLGDSALYLCASSLGVFTQETQYFGPGTRLLVL.

The V call is TRBV4-2, the J call TRBJ1-2; 7 bases are shared with TRBD1. This CDR3 is built from 15 residues. Looked up from germline, CDR1 is LGHNA and CDR2 is YNFKEQ. The trim removed 1 base at V and 4 bases at J, leaving 6 bases unmatched. The CDR3 sequence: CASSQVRGLGYGYTF. CDR3 nucleotides: TGTGCCAGCAGCCAAGTTAGGGGGCTGGGCTATGGCTACACCTTC.

CDR3 protein: CSVDRAGGSTDTQYF. The CDR3 DNA reads TGCAGCGTTGATCGAGCGGGGGGGAGCACAGATACGCAGTATTTT. The chain couples TRBV29-1 to TRBJ2-3; 10 nucleotides line up with TRBD2. This CDR3 contains 15 residues. The V gene end was trimmed by 3 bases and the J gene end by 0 bases; junction bases not matched to a gene: 3. Germline CDR1 reads SQVTM; CDR2 reads ANQGSEA.

This clone was counted only a few times. The junction shows a germline mismatch at one end, possibly a read error. This chain links TRBV5-5 with TRBJ2-7, with 8 bases matching TRBD1. The CDR3 has 13 residues. CDR1 and CDR2 from the germline V gene are SGHKS and YYEKEE (reference sequence). The CDR3 region is CASSRDRSGPWDF. In DNA, the CDR3 is TGTGCCAGCAGCAGGGACAGGTCGGGCCCCTGGGACTTC.

The V gene is TRBV4-1, the J gene TRBJ2-3, with a weak D call TRBD1 (6 bases). The CDR3 covers 16 residues. V was clipped by 0 bases and J by 5 bases, with 15 bases between them. CDR1 and CDR2 (germline): MGHRA, YSYEKL. The CDR3 sequence: CASSQDPGVSRDTQYF. The CDR3 DNA reads as TGCGCCAGCAGCCAAGATCCAGGGGTTTCTAGAGATACGCAGTATTTT.

The V and J genes are TRBV14 and TRBJ2-3; 8 nucleotides agree with TRBD1. The CDR3 contains 15 residues. CDR1 and CDR2 (germline): SGHDN, FVKESK. V trimming: 5 bases; J trimming: 4 bases; junction bases outside the gene matches: 8. The CDR3 protein is CASSSGSGGADTQYF. Here the CDR3 DNA reads TGTGCCAGCAGCTCTGGATCAGGGGGCGCAGATACGCAGTATTTT.

Concerning this clone: Other DNA sequences in this sample translate to the same CDR3. V usage is TRBV18 and J usage is TRBJ1-1, with a weak D call TRBD1 (5 bases). CDR3 size: 13 residues. V lost 6 bases, J lost 0 bases, and 8 bases lay in between. CDR1 and CDR2 (germline): KGHSH, LQKENI. CDR3 in amino acids: CASSGQMNTEAFF. The CDR3 region has the DNA TGTGCCAGCTCCGGACAAATGAACACTGAAGCTTTCTTT.

The chain combines TRBV19 with TRBJ1-5; D not certain. The length of the CDR3 is 14 residues. V was shortened by 0 bases and J by 6 bases, with 9 bases between the two germline ends. Germline CDR1 and CDR2: LNHDA and SQIVND (reference sequence). DNA of the CDR3: TGTGCCAGTAGTATAGAACAGTTCGGTCAGCCCCAGCATTTT. Translation: CASSIEQFGQPQHF.

The chain recombines TRBV6-1 with TRBJ1-3; a weak D match, TRBD1 (5 bases). Germline CDR1 reads MNHNS; CDR2 reads SASEGT. V was cut by 1 base and J by 10 bases, with 14 bases left in between. There are 14 residues in the CDR3. The CDR3 region has the DNA TGTGCCAGCAGTGAAGGGGACCGCACGAGGACCATATATTTT. Amino acids: CASSEGDRTRTIYF.

The chain links TRBV5-4 to TRBJ2-5; 9 nucleotides agree with TRBD1. With V trimmed by 2 bases and J by 5 bases, 7 bases remained unmatched. Per germline, CDR1 SGHNT and CDR2 YYREEE (reference sequence). The CDR3 is 15 residues long. DNA of the CDR3: TGTGCCAGCAGCTTCATACAGGGGGCGTGGGAGACCCAGTACTTC. The encoded protein is CASSFIQGAWETQYF. Using reference TRBV5-4 and TRBJ2-5 for the parts outside the CDR3, the full variable domain is ETGVTQSPTHLIKTRGQQVTLRCSSQSGHNTVSWYQQALGQGPQFIFQYYREEENGRGNFPPRFSGLQFPNYSSELNVNALELDDSALYLCASSFIQGAWETQYFGPGTRLLVL.

By sample share, this clone is medium-sized (0.01 to 0.1%). CDR3 nucleotide sequence: TGTGCCAGCAGCGCGGACGGTCAGCCCCAGCATTTT. As protein: CASSADGQPQHF. The V gene is TRBV7-6, the J gene TRBJ1-5; no clear D gene. This CDR3 is built from 12 residues. V was clipped by 5 bases and J by 6 bases, with 8 bases between them. The germline gives CDR1 SGHVS, CDR2 FNYEAQ.